This T cell receptor beta chain is drawn from a study of blood T cell repertoires in COVID-19. At the level of the study: COVID-19 samples from acute and convalescent phases originated in the United States, Italy and Spain. Nucleic acid was either cDNA or gDNA, and it came from T cells, B-cell-depleted T cells, or PBMCs.

As to this clone: Other DNA sequences in the same sample also yield this CDR3.

Authors' methods: Counts of nucleated cells, estimated from reference gene primer amplification, were obtained. Some clones are missing from TCRdb's copy, which holds only in-frame ones; the method was immunoSEQ multiplex PCR. D and trimming come from the DNA, and the V and J calls and clone size come from that table. The data contain about 64,000 clones, approximately 90% of them singletons. The CDR3 runs to 15 residues. Per the germline V gene, CDR1 is MNHEY and CDR2 is SVGAGI. V lost 0 bases and J lost 2, with 11 bases in between. V is TRBV6-5 and J is TRBJ2-7, with a tentative D call TRBD2 (6 bases). The sequenced sample was peripheral blood. The TCR was taken from a man in his 70s with acute or convalescent COVID-19. In DNA, the CDR3 is TGTGCCAGCAGTTACTCCTGGCGGGGTACCTACGAGCAGTACTTC. Residues: CASSYSWRGTYEQYF.